The rows below give T cell receptor beta chains drawn from one sample of a study of blood T cell repertoires in COVID-19. The repertoire was sequenced with immunoSEQ multiplex PCR; TCRdb's copy has only in-frame clones and lacks some. The sample yields roughly 70,000 clones, around 91% seen once. Sequenced: peripheral blood. These TCRs come from a human donor in a cohort sampled during active COVID-19. CDR3s include the opening cysteine and the closing phenylalanine or tryptophan. The order of the fields is D gene, V gene, J gene, CDR3 DNA, CDR3 protein. The D gene is left open where the match is weak.

d_gene: NA; v_gene: TRBV28; j_gene: TRBJ2-7; CDR3nt: TGTGCCAGCAGTTTATTTCCGGGAAAAGGGTTCTACGAGCAGTACTTC; CDR3aa: CASSLFPGKGFYEQYF
d_gene: TRBD1; v_gene: TRBV30; j_gene: TRBJ1-5; CDR3nt: TGTGCCTGGAATGACAGGGGGAGCAATCAGCCCCAGCATTTT; CDR3aa: CAWNDRGSNQPQHF
d_gene: NA; v_gene: TRBV6-5; j_gene: TRBJ1-1; CDR3nt: TGTGCCAGCAGGCTAACAGGGTCGGGTACTGAAGCTTTCTTT; CDR3aa: CASRLTGSGTEAFF
d_gene: TRBD2; v_gene: TRBV30; j_gene: TRBJ2-3; CDR3nt: TGTGCCTGGCTGAAAGCGGGGTTGACGCAGTATTTT; CDR3aa: CAWLKAGLTQYF
d_gene: NA; v_gene: TRBV30; j_gene: TRBJ1-3; CDR3nt: TGTGCCTGGAGTTTAGACATTTCTGGAAACACCATATATTTT; CDR3aa: CAWSLDISGNTIYF
d_gene: NA; v_gene: TRBV29-1; j_gene: TRBJ2-7; CDR3nt: TGCAGCGTAGAGACTGGGACTCCCCTCGGGGAGCAGTACTTC; CDR3aa: CSVETGTPLGEQYF
d_gene: NA; v_gene: TRBV27; j_gene: TRBJ2-7; CDR3nt: TGTGCCAGCAGATCCAGTTACGAGCAGTACTTC; CDR3aa: CASRSSYEQYF
d_gene: NA; v_gene: TRBV2; j_gene: TRBJ1-5; CDR3nt: TGTGCCACCACAGACAGAAGCAATCAGCCCCAGCATTTT; CDR3aa: CATTDRSNQPQHF
d_gene: TRBD1; v_gene: TRBV13; j_gene: TRBJ1-1; CDR3nt: TGTGCCAGCAGCGCATTGGGACAGGGGAACACTGAAGCTTTCTTT; CDR3aa: CASSALGQGNTEAFF
d_gene: TRBD2; v_gene: TRBV19; j_gene: TRBJ2-1; CDR3nt: TGTGCCAGAGTAAGGGGAGGGGAAAATGAGCAGTTCTTC; CDR3aa: CARVRGGENEQFF
d_gene: NA; v_gene: TRBV2; j_gene: TRBJ1-4; CDR3nt: TGTGCCAGCAGCCCCGGGACAAAGGAAAAACTGTTTTTT; CDR3aa: CASSPGTKEKLFF
d_gene: NA; v_gene: TRBV7-8; j_gene: TRBJ2-7; CDR3nt: TGTGCCAGCAGCGGCGGACAGTACTACGAGCAGTACTTC; CDR3aa: CASSGGQYYEQYF
d_gene: NA; v_gene: TRBV29-1; j_gene: TRBJ1-2; CDR3nt: TGCAGCGTTGATTCGTATGGCTACACCTTC; CDR3aa: CSVDSYGYTF
d_gene: TRBD1; v_gene: TRBV4-1; j_gene: TRBJ1-5; CDR3nt: TGCGCCAGCGGGTCGGACAGGGGGCAAGGACAGCCCCAGCATTTT; CDR3aa: CASGSDRGQGQPQHF